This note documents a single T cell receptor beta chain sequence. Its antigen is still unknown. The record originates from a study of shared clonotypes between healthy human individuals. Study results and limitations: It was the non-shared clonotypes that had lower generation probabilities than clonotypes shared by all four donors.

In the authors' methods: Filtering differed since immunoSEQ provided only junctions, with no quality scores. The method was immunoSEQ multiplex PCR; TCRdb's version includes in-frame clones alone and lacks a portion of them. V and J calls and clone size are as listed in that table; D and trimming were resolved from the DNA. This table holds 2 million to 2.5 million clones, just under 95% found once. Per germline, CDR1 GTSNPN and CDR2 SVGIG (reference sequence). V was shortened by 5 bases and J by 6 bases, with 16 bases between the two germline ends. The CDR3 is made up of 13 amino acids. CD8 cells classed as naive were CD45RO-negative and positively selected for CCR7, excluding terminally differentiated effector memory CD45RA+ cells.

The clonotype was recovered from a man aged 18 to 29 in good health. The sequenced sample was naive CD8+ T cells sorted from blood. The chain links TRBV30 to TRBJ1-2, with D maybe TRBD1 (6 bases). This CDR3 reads CAWGRGGLDGYTF. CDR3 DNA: TGTGCCTGGGGAAGAGGGGGGTTAGATGGCTACACCTTC. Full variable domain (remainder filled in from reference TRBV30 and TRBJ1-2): SQTIHQWPATLVQPVGSPLSLECTVEGTSNPNLYWYRQAAGRGLQLLFYSVGIGQISSEVPQNLSASRPQDRQFILSSKKLLLSDSGFYLCAWGRGGLDGYTFGSGTRLTVV.